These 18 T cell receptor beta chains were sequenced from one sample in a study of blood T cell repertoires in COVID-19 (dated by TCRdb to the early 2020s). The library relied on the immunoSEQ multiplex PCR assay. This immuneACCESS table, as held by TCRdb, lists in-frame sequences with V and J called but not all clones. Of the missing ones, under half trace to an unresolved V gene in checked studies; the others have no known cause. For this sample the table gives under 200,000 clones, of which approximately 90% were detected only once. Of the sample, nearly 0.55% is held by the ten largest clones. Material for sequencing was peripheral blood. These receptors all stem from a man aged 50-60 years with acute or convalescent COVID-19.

For the CDR3, the DNA is TGTGCCAGCAGCTTAGAAGGACTAGCGGGCACAGATACGCAGTATTTT. Amino acid sequence: CASSLEGLAGTDTQYF. V and J are TRBV11-3 and TRBJ2-3, with 10 bases lining up with TRBD2. The V gene end was trimmed by 0 bases and the J gene end by 1 base; junction bases not matched to a gene: 1. The CDR3 has 16 residues. Germline assignment: CDR1 SGHNT and CDR2 YENEEA. The variable domain in full, with the rest retrieved from reference TRBV11-3 and TRBJ2-3, is EAGVVQSPRYKIIEKKQPVAFWCNPISGHNTLYWYLQNLGQGPELLIRYENEEAVDDSQLPKDRFSAERLKGVDSTLKIQPAELGDSAVYLCASSLEGLAGTDTQYFGPGTRLTVL.

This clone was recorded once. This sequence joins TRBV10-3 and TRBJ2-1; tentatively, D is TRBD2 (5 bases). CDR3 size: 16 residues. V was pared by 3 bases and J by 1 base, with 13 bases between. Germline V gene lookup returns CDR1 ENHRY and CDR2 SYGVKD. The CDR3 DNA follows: TGTGCCATCAGTGATACTTCTGCGGGTTCCTACAATGAGCAGTTCTTC. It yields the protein CAISDTSAGSYNEQFF.

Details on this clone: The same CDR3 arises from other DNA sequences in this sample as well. The CDR3 is CAWSVRRGQPQHF. Here the CDR3 DNA reads TGTGCCTGGAGTGTACGTAGGGGTCAGCCCCAGCATTTT. The rearrangement links TRBV30 to TRBJ1-5, with a tentative D call TRBD1 (5 bases). V shed 0 bases and J shed 6 bases, with 9 bases lying between them. CDR1 is GTSNPN, CDR2 SVGIG, per germline (reference sequence). The length of the CDR3 is 13 residues.

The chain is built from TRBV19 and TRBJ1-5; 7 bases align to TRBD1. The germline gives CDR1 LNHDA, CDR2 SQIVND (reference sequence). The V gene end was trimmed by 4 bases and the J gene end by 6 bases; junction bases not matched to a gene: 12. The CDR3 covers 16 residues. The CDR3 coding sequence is TGTGCCAGTAGTAAGCCATGGGTGACAGGGCCTCAGCCCCAGCATTTT. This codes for CASSKPWVTGPQPQHF.

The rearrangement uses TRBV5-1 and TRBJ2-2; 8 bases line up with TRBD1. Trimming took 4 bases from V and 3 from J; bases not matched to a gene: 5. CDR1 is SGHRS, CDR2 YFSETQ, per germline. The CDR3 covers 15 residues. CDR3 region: CASSTQGVDTGELFF. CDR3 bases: TGCGCCAGCAGCACACAGGGGGTGGACACCGGGGAGCTGTTTTTT.

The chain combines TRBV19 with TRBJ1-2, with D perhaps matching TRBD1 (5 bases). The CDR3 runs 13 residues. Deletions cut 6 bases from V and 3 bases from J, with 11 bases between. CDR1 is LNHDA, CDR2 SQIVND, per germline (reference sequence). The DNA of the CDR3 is TGTGCCAGTAGCTACGGGGGGGACTATGGCTACACCTTC. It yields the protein CASSYGGDYGYTF.

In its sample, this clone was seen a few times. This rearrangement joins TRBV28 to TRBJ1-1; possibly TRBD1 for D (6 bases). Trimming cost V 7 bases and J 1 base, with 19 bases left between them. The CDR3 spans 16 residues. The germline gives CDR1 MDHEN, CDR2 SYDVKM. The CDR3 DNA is TGTGCCAGCACCGAAGGGGGGGCGCGGGGGAACACTGAAGCTTTCTTT. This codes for CASTEGGARGNTEAFF.

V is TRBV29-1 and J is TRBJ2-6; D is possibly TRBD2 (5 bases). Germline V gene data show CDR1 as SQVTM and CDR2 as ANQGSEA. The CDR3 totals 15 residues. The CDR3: CGIGGLLSGANVLTF. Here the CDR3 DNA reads TGCGGCATTGGCGGACTTCTCTCTGGGGCCAACGTCCTGACTTTC. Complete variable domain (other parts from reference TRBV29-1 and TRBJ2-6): SAVISQKPSRDICQRGTSLTIQCQVDSQVTMMFWYRQQPGQSLTLIATANQGSEATYESGFVIDKFPISRPNLTFSTLTVSNMSPEDSSIYLCGIGGLLSGANVLTFGAGSRLTVL.

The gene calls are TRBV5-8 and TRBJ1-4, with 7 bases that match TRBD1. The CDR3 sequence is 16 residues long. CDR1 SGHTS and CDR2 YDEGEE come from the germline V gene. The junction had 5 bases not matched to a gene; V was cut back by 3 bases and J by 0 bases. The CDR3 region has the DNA TGTGCCAGCAGCTACCACAGGGGAACAACTAATGAAAAACTGTTTTTT. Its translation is CASSYHRGTTNEKLFF. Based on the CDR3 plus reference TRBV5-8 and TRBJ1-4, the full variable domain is EAGVTQSPTHLIKTRGQQATLRCSPISGHTSVYWYQQALGLGLQFLLWYDEGEERNRGNFPPRFSGRQFPNYSSELNVNALELEDSALYLCASSYHRGTTNEKLFFGSGTQLSVL.

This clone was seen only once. CDR3 nucleotide sequence: TGTGCCAGTAAAACTAGCGGGAGGTTCTACAATGAGCAGTTCTTC. It codes for CASKTSGRFYNEQFF. The chain carries TRBV19 and TRBJ2-1, with 12 bases that match TRBD2. The CDR3 spans 15 residues. Trimming cost V 7 bases and J 3 bases; bases outside gene matches: 4. Germline V gene data show CDR1 as LNHDA and CDR2 as SQIVND (reference sequence).

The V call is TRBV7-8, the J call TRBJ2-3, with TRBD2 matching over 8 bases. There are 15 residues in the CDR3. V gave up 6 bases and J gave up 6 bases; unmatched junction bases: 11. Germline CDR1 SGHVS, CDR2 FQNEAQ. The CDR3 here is CASSPTPEREDTQYF. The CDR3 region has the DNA TGTGCCAGCAGTCCAACCCCCGAGCGGGAGGATACGCAGTATTTT.

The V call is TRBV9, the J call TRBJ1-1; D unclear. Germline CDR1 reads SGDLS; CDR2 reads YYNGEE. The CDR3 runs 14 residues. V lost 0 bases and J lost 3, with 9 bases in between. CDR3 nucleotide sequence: TGTGCCAGCAGCGTAGCCGGGAGGGACACTGAAGCTTTCTTT. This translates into CASSVAGRDTEAFF. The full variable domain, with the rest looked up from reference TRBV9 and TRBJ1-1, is DSGVTQTPKHLITATGQRVTLRCSPRSGDLSVYWYQQSLDQGLQFLIQYYNGEERAKGNILERFSAQQFPDLHSELNLSSLELGDSALYFCASSVAGRDTEAFFGQGTRLTVV.

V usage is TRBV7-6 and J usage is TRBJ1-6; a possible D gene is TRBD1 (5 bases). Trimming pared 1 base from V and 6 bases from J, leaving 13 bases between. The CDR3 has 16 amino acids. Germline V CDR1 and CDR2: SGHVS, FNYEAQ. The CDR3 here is CASSLGPLGGNSPLHF. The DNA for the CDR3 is TGTGCCAGCAGCTTAGGCCCCTTGGGGGGTAATTCACCCCTCCACTTT. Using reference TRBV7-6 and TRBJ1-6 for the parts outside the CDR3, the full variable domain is GAGVSQSPRYKVTKRGQDVALRCDPISGHVSLYWYRQALGQGPEFLTYFNYEAQQDKSGLPNDRFSAERPEGSISTLTIQRTEQRDSAMYRCASSLGPLGGNSPLHFGNGTRLTVT.

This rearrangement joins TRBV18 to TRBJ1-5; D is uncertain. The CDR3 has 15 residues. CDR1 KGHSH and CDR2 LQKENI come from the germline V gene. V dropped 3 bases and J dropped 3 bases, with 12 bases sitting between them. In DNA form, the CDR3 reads TGTGCCAGCTCACCTCAGGAGGGCCACAATCAGCCCCAGCATTTT. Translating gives CASSPQEGHNQPQHF.

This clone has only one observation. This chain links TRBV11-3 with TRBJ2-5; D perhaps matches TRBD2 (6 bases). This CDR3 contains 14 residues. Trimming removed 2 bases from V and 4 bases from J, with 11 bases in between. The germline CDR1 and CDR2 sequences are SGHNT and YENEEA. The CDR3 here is CASSLTSLGETQYF. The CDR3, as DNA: TGTGCCAGCAGCTTAACTAGCCTTGGAGAGACCCAGTACTTC.

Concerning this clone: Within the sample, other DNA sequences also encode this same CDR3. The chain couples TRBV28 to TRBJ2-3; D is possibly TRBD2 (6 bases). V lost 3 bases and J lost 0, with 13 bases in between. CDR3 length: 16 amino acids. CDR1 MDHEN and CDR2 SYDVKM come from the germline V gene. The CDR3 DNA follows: TGTGCCAGCAGTTTCGCGGGGCTCACTAGCACAGATACGCAGTATTTT. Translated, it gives CASSFAGLTSTDTQYF.

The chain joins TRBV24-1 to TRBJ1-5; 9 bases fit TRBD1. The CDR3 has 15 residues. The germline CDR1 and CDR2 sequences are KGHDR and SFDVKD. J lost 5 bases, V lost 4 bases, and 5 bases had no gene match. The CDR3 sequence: CATSETDRGDQPQHF. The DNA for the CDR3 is TGTGCCACCAGTGAGACGGACAGGGGCGATCAGCCCCAGCATTTT.

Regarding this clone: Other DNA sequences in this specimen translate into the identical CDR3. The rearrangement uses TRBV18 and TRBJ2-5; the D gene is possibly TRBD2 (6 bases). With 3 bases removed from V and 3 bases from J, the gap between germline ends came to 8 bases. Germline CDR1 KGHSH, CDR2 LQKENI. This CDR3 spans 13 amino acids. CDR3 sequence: CASSPGLEETQYF. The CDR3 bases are TGTGCCAGCTCACCGGGACTTGAAGAGACCCAGTACTTC.